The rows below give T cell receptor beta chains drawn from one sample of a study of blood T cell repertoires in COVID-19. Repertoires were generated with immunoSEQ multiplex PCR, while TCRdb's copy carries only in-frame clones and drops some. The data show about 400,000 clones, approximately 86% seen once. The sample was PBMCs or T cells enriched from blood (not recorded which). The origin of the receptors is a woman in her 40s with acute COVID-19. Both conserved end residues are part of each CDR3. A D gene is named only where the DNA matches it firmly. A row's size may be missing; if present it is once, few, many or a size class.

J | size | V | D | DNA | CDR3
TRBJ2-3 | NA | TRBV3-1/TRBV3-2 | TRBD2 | TGTGCCAGCAGCCAATCGGCTAGCGGGGGGTTTCAGTATTTT | CASSQSASGGFQYF
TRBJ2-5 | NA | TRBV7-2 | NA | TGTGCCAGCAGCAAAAGGGGCCAGCAAGAGACCCAGTACTTC | CASSKRGQQETQYF
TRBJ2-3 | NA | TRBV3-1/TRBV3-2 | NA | TGTGCCAGCAGCCAAGATCGCCAGGGAATCACAGATACGCAGTATTTT | CASSQDRQGITDTQYF
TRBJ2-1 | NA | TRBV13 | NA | TGTGCCAGCAGCCTTCCTGGGAGAAATGAGCAGTTCTTC | CASSLPGRNEQFF
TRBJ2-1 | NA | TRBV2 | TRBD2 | TGTGCCAGCAACGAAAATACACTAGCGGGGGTTAATGAGCAGTTCTTC | CASNENTLAGVNEQFF
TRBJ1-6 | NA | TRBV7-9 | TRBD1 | TGTGCCAGCAGCTTAGGAAAAGCCGGGACAGGGAGTTCACCCCTCCACTTT | CASSLGKAGTGSSPLHF
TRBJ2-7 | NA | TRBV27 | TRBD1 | TGTGCCAGCAGTTTAATGGGACAGGGGTACCGGAGCTCCTACGAGCAGTACTTC | CASSLMGQGYRSSYEQYF
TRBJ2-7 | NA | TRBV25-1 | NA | TGTGCCAGCAGCCCGACTTCCAACCTTTACGAGCAGTACTTC | CASSPTSNLYEQYF
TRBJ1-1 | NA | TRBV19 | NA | TGTGCCAGTACCCCGAGGACAGTAAACACTGAAGCTTTCTTT | CASTPRTVNTEAFF
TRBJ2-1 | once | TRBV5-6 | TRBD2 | TGTGCCAGCAGCGAGGGCCGGGGGGGTACTTATGAGCAGTTCTTC | CASSEGRGGTYEQFF
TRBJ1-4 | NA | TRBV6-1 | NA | TGTGCCAGCAGTGAATGGCGGGATAATGAAAAACTGTTTTTT | CASSEWRDNEKLFF
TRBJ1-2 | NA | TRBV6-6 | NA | TGTGCCAGCACCTTTCCTGGGGGCTTGGGAGGCTACACCTTC | CASTFPGGLGGYTF
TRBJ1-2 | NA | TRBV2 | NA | TGTGCCAGCAGGGGGCAGGGGAACTATGGCTACACCTTC | CASRGQGNYGYTF
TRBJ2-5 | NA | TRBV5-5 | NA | TGTGCCAGCAGCTTGGACCCCACCCTATCGGAGACCCAGTACTTC | CASSLDPTLSETQYF
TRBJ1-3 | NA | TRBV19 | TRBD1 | TGTGCCAGTAGTCCGGGACAGGTCTCTGGAAACACCATATATTTT | CASSPGQVSGNTIYF
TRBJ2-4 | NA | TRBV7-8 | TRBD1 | TGTGCCAGCAGTTTAGGACAGGGGGACAAAAACATTCAGTACTTC | CASSLGQGDKNIQYF
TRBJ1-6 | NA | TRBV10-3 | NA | TGTGCCAACGCGGGGGATAGCTCCTATAATTCACCCCTCCACTTT | CANAGDSSYNSPLHF
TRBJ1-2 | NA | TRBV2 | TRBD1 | TGTGCCAGCAGTGAAAACGTTTGGGACAGGGGGCGATGGGGCTACACCTTC | CASSENVWDRGRWGYTF
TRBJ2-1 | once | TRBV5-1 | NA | TGCGCCAGCAGCTTGGCGCAGCAGGACAATGAGCAGTTCTTC | CASSLAQQDNEQFF
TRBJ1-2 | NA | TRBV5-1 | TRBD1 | TGCGCCAGCAGCGAGGGGACAGACTATGGCTACACCTTC | CASSEGTDYGYTF
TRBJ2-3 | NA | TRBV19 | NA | TGTGCCAGTAGTATCGGGGAAACAGATACGCAGTATTTT | CASSIGETDTQYF
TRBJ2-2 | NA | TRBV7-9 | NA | TGTGCCAGCAGCCCGAACCTAGGGGGCACCGGGGAGCTGTTTTTT | CASSPNLGGTGELFF
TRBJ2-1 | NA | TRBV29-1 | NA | TGCAGCGTTGAACGAGGTGTGAATGAGCAGTTCTTC | CSVERGVNEQFF
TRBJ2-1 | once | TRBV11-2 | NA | TGTGCCAGCAGCTTAGTTGTGGGGGGGGCAACTAATGAGCAGTTCTTC | CASSLVVGGATNEQFF
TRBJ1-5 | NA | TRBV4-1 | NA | TGCGCCAGCAGCGGCAACGGGGTCCGCAGCGATAGCAATCAGCCCCAGCATTTT | CASSGNGVRSDSNQPQHF
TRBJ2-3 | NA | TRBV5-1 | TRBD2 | TGCGCCAGCAGCTTGGCAGCGGGGGTCACAGATACGCAGTATTTT | CASSLAAGVTDTQYF
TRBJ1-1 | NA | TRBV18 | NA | TGTGCCAGCTCCCCCGGGGGGTGGACTGAAGCTTTCTTT | CASSPGGWTEAFF
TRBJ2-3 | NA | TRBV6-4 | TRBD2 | TGTGCCAGCAGTGAAGCGTCTAGCGGGGTGTTTGGAGATACGCAGTATTTT | CASSEASSGVFGDTQYF
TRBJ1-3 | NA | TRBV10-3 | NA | TGTGCCATCAGTGAGTCCTCGCTACCCACTCCTGGAAACACCATATATTTT | CAISESSLPTPGNTIYF
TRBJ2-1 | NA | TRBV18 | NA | TGTGCCAGCTCCCCAAAAGAAAACATATACAATGAGCAGTTCTTC | CASSPKENIYNEQFF
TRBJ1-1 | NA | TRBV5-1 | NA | TGCGCCAGCAGCTTAACAGACGGCACTGAAGCTTTCTTT | CASSLTDGTEAFF
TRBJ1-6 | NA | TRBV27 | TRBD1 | TGTGCCAGCAGAAGACAGGGGGCTATTAATTCACCCCTCCACTTT | CASRRQGAINSPLHF
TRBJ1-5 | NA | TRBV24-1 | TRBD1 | TGTGCCACCAGTGACCCGACAGGGGGTGGCAATCAGCCCCAGCATTTT | CATSDPTGGGNQPQHF
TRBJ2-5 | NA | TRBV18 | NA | TGTGCCAGCTCACCACAGCGGGTCCCCGAGGGCCAGTACTTC | CASSPQRVPEGQYF
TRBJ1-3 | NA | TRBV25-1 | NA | TGTGCCAGCAGTGAAATTGGACACTCTGGAAACACCATATATTTT | CASSEIGHSGNTIYF
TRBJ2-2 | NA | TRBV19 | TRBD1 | TGTGCCAGTAGTATCGGGACAGGGACCGGCGGGGAGCTGTTTTTT | CASSIGTGTGGELFF
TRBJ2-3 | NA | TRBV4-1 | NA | TGCGCCAGCAGCCGAAACCCCAGGGTCACAGATACGCAGTATTTT | CASSRNPRVTDTQYF
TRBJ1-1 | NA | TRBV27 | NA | TGTGCCAGCACTCCATTGTACGGGGAGGAGGACACTGAAGCTTTCTTT | CASTPLYGEEDTEAFF
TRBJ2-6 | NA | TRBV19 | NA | TGTGCCAGTGGGGCGACCTATAGGGCCAACGTCCTGACTTTC | CASGATYRANVLTF
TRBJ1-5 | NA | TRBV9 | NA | TGTGCCAGCAGCGTAGACAGCAGGCCCAATCAGCCCCAGCATTTT | CASSVDSRPNQPQHF
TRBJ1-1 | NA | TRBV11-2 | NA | TGTGCCAGCAGCTTAGGATATGGGGGGAGGAACACTGAAGCTTTCTTT | CASSLGYGGRNTEAFF
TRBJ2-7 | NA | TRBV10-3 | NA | TGTGCCATCAGTGACTCGGACATTTCCTACGAGCAGTACTTC | CAISDSDISYEQYF
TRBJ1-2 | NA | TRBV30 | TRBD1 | TGTGCCTGGGGACAGGGTCGCGGCTACACCTTC | CAWGQGRGYTF
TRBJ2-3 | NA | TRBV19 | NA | TGTGCCAGTAGGGCCGAAACAGATACGCAGTATTTT | CASRAETDTQYF
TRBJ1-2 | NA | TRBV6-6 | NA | TGTGCCAGCAGTTACGGGGCAAGCTATGGCTACACCTTC | CASSYGASYGYTF
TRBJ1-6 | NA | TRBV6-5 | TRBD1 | TGTGCCAGCAGTTACCATCCCGGGACAGGGATTCCACCCCTCCACTTT | CASSYHPGTGIPPLHF
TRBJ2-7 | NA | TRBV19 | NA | TGTGCCAGTAGTATAGGGGCCCAGCGGACGCTTGAAGAGCAGTACTTC | CASSIGAQRTLEEQYF
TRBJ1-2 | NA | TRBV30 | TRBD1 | TGTGCCTGGAGTCCCGCCGGGACAGGATCGTATGGCTACACCTTC | CAWSPAGTGSYGYTF
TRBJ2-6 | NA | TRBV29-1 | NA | TGCAGCGTTGACAACTCTGGGGCCAACGTCCTGACTTTC | CSVDNSGANVLTF
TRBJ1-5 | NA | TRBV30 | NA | TGTGCCTGGAGCAAGGCAGGGAATCAGCCCCAGCATTTT | CAWSKAGNQPQHF
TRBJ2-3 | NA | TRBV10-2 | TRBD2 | TGCGCCAGCAGTGGTTTCCGTGCGGGGGTCACAGATACGCAGTATTTT | CASSGFRAGVTDTQYF
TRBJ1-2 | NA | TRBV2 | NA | TGTGCCAGCAGTGAAGGCGGGGGGACCTTCTATGGCTACACCTTC | CASSEGGGTFYGYTF
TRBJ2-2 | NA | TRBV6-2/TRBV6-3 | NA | TGTGCCAGCAGTATGGAGGGAATTAGGGAGCTGTTTTTT | CASSMEGIRELFF
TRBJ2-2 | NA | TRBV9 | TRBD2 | TGTGCCAGCAGCTTTGGACTAGCGATGAACACCGGGGAGCTGTTTTTT | CASSFGLAMNTGELFF
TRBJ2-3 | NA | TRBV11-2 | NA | TGTGCCAGCAGGGACAGCGTAGGCACAGATACGCAGTATTTT | CASRDSVGTDTQYF